This T cell receptor beta chain was observed in a study of regulatory and conventional T cells in RAG deficiency. The CDR3 totals 16 residues. The germline V gene has CDR1 SGHAT and CDR2 FQNNGV. The V end lost 1 base, the J end lost 3 bases, and 16 bases lay between the germline ends. TCRdb keeps only in-frame clones here, not all; method: immunoSEQ multiplex PCR. The sample has 29,000 or so clones; roughly 96% are singletons. The sorted conventional CD4+ T cells were CD25-low and CD127-high, with genomic DNA sequenced. Regarding the study as a whole: RAG-deficient patients showed markedly lower Shannon entropy and higher Simpson indices than control T-cell subsets. In Omenn syndrome, Treg and Tconv repertoires overlapped >85%.

About this clone: Antigen specificity is unknown.

The same sample was also studied in work on regulatory T cells. That investigation notes: Primers: 52 TRBV forward and 13 TRBJ reverse.

Sequenced sample: CD25- CD4+ T cells sorted from blood. The chain couples TRBV11-2 to TRBJ2-7; tentative D call: TRBD2 (6 bases). The receptor's source is a human donor in good health. CDR3 residues: CASSLGARGGVYEQYF. The DNA for the CDR3 is TGTGCCAGCAGCTTAGGGGCTCGGGGAGGCGTCTACGAGCAGTACTTC.